The following is a T cell receptor (beta chain) sequence with its context. The data were obtained in a study of blood T cell repertoires in COVID-19. Study as a whole: T cells, B-cell-depleted T cells, or PBMCs provided the cDNA or gDNA that served as material.

Repertoires were generated with immunoSEQ multiplex PCR, while TCRdb's copy carries only in-frame clones and drops some. The sample lists tens of thousands of clones; almost 85% were seen once. V dropped 0 bases and J dropped 4 bases, with 13 bases sitting between them. The CDR3 contains 15 residues. CDR1 is LGHNA and CDR2 is YSLEER in the germline V gene. The clonotype comes from a human donor in a cohort sampled during active COVID-19. The sequencing sample was made of peripheral blood. The chain combines TRBV4-3 with TRBJ2-7; D call uncertain. CDR3 DNA sequence: TGCGCCAGCAGCCAAGATTGGCAGGTAGGATACGAGCAGTACTTC. Residues: CASSQDWQVGYEQYF.